Given below is one T cell receptor (beta chain) in context. PCR used 60 Vbeta primers and 13 Jbeta primers. TCRdb's copy holds only in-frame clones and misses some; the assay was immunoSEQ multiplex PCR. The table shows 200,000 to 250,000 clones, with about 80% occurring only once. Losses at the gene ends were 4 bases for V and 16 bases for J; bases not matched to a gene: 7. The length of the CDR3 is 12 residues. Per the germline V gene, CDR1 is SGHNT and CDR2 is YYREEE (reference sequence). This sample is drawn from a study of cytomegalovirus exposure and HLA in healthy donors. This TCR was sampled from a man in his late teens or twenties in good health and CMV-seronegative. The genes are TRBV5-4 and TRBJ1-6; 8 nucleotides align to TRBD1. Specimen: PBMCs. The DNA for the CDR3 is TGTGCCAGCAGCCCGAATACAGGGGGACTCCACTTT. Protein sequence: CASSPNTGGLHF.